This T cell receptor (beta chain) was sequenced in a study of shared clonotypes between healthy human individuals. CDR3 length: 16 residues. With V trimmed by 4 bases and J by 7 bases, 13 bases remained unmatched. Looked up from germline, CDR1 is SEHNR and CDR2 is FQNEAQ (reference sequence). Produced via immunoSEQ multiplex PCR; TCRdb's table is partial and in-frame only. This table holds roughly 2.4 million clones, roughly 95% found once. Sequencing was carried out using naive CD4+ T cells sorted from blood. Subset indicated: CD45RA+ positively selected. V usage is TRBV7-9 and J usage is TRBJ2-5; 9 bases line up with TRBD2. This sequence was found in a man aged 18 to 29 in good health. The CDR3 sequence: CASSSLLGGGALTQYF. As DNA, the CDR3 is TGTGCCAGCAGCTCCCTGTTGGGCGGGGGGGCGCTGACCCAGTACTTC.